This TCR beta chain was sequenced in a study of shared clonotypes between healthy human individuals. Overall study: Three plates each covered CD4 naive and memory; CD8 naive two, CD8 memory one.

Sequencing used immunoSEQ multiplex PCR; TCRdb keeps in-frame clones, though not all of them. The sample includes about 2,200,000 clones, 90% to 95% seen only once; the top ten take under 2%. From germline, CDR1 is MDHEN and CDR2 SYDVKM. The length of the CDR3 is 13 residues. Trimming stripped 3 bases from V and 15 bases from J, with 18 bases between. CD45RO-negative cells were positively selected for CCR7, leaving out terminally differentiated effector memory CD45RA+ cells. The sequenced sample was naive CD8+ T cells from PBMCs. The chain combines TRBV28 with TRBJ2-1; D remains ambiguous. The receptor was derived from a man in his late teens or twenties in good health. Some clones in this sample may be carry-over from other donors' samples. CDR3 region: CASSLAQLASRFF. CDR3 in DNA: TGTGCCAGCAGTTTGGCACAGCTTGCAAGTAGGTTCTTC.